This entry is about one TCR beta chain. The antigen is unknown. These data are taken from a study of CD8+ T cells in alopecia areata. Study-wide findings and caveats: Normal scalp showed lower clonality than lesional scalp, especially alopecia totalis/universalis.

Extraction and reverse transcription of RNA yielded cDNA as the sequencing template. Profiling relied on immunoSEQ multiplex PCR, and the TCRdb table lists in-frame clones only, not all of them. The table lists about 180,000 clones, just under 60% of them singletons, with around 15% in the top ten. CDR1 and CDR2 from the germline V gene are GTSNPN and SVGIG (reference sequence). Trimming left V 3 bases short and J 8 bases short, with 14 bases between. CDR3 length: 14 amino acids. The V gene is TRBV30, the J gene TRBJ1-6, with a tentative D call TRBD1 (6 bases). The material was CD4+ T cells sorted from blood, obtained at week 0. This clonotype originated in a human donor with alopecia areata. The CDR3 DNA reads TGTGCCTGGAGACAGGGAAGACTGGATTCACCCCTCCACTTT. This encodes CAWRQGRLDSPLHF.